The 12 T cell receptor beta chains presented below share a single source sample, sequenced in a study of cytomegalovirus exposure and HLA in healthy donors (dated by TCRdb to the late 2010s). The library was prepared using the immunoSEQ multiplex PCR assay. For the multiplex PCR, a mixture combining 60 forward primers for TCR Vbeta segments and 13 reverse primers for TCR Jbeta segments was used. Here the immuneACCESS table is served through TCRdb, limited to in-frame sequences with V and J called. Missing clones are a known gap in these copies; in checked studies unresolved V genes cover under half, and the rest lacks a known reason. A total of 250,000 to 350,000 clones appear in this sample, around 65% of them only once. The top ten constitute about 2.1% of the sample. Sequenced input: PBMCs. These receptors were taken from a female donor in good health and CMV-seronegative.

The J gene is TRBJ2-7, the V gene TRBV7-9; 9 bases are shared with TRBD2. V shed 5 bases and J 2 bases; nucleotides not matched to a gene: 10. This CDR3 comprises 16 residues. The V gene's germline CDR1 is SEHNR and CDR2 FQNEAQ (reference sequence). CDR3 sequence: CASSDLSGRIAYEQYF. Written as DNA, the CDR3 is TGTGCCAGCAGCGATCTTAGCGGGAGAATCGCCTACGAGCAGTACTTC.

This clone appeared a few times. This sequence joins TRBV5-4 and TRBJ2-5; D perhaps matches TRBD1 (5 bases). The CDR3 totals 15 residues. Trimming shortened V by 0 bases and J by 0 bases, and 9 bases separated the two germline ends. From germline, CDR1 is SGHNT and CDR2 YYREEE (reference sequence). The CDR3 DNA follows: TGTGCCAGCAGCTTGGATAACAGGAACCAAGAGACCCAGTACTTC. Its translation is CASSLDNRNQETQYF.

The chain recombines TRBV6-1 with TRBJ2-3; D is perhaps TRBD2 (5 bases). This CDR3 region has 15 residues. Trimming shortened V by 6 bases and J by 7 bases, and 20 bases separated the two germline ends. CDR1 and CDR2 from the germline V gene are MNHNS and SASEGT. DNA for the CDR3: TGTGCCAGCAGAGACTTAGGAGGAGGAACAAATACGCAGTATTTT. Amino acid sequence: CASRDLGGGTNTQYF.

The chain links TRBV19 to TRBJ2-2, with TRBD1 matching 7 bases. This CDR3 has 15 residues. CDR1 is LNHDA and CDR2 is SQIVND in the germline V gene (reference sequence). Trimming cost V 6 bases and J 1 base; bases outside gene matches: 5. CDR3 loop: CASRGWDRNTGELFF. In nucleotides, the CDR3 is TGTGCCAGTAGGGGGTGGGACAGGAACACCGGGGAGCTGTTTTTT.

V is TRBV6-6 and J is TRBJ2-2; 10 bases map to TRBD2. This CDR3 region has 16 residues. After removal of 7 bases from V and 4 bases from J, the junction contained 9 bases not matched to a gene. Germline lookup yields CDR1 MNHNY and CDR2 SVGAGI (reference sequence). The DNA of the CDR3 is TGTGCCAGCACCGATAGCGGGAGGAAGGGCACCGGGGAGCTGTTTTTT. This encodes CASTDSGRKGTGELFF.

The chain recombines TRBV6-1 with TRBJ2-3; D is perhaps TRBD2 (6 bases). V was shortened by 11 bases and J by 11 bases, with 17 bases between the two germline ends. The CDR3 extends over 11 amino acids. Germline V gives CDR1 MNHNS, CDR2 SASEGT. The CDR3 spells CAGTSGLEQYF. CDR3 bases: TGTGCCGGCACCAGCGGGCTTGAGCAGTATTTT.

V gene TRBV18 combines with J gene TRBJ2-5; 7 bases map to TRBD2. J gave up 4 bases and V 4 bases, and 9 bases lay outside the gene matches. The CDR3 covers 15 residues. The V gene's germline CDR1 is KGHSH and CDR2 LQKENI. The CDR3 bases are TGTGCCAGCTCACGGGGGAGGGAGGCCCGAGAGACCCAGTACTTC. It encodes CASSRGREARETQYF.

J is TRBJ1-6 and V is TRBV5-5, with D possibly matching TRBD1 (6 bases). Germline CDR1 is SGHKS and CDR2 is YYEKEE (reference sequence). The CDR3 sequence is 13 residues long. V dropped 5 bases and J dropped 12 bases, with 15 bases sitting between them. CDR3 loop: CASSRDMVEPLHF. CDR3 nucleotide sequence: TGTGCCAGCAGTAGGGACATGGTCGAACCCCTCCACTTT.

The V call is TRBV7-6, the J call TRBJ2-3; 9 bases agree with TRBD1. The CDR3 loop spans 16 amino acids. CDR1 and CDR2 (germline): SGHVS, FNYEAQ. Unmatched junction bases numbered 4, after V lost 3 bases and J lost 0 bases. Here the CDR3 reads CASSLGGTGSTDTQYF. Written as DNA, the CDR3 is TGTGCCAGCAGCTTGGGGGGGACAGGGAGCACAGATACGCAGTATTTT.

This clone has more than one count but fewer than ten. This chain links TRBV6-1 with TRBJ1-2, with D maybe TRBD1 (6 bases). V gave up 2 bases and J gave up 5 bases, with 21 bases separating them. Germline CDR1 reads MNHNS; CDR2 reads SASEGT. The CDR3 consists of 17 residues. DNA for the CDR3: TGTGCCAGCAGTGAACCCAACGTACAGGGCCGCAGATATGGCTACACCTTC. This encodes CASSEPNVQGRRYGYTF.

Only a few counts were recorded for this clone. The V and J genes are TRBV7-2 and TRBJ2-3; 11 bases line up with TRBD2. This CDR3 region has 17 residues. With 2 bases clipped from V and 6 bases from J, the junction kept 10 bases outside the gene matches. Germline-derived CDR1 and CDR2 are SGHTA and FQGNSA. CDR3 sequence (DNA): TGTGCCAGCAGCTTAAGTGGACTAGCGGGCGGGTGGGATACGCAGTATTTT. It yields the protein CASSLSGLAGGWDTQYF.

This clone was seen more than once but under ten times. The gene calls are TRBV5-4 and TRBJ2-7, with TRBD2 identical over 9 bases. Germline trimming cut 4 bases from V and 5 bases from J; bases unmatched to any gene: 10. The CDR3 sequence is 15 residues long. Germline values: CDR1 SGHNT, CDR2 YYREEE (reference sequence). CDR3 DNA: TGTGCCAGCAGCCCGCGGGGGGGAGGGTTAAACGAGCAGTACTTC. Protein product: CASSPRGGGLNEQYF. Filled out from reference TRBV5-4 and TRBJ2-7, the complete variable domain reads ETGVTQSPTHLIKTRGQQVTLRCSSQSGHNTVSWYQQALGQGPQFIFQYYREEENGRGNFPPRFSGLQFPNYSSELNVNALELDDSALYLCASSPRGGGLNEQYFGPGTRLTVT.